The T cell receptor beta chain described here comes from a study of T cells in Graves' hyperthyroidism and ophthalmopathy. Study findings and constraints: Ophthalmopathy stood apart from stable hyperthyroidism in a 13 V-J model.

This clonotype has at least ten counts. Its specificity is unknown. V was pared by 1 base and J by 6 bases, with 12 bases between. This CDR3 comprises 15 residues. CDR1 is LGHDT, CDR2 YNNKEL, per germline (reference sequence). TCR beta CDR3 sequences were amplified from RNA transcripts. During a first-round RT-PCR of the TCR CDR3, the HTBI primer set was used. TCRdb re-called the multiplex PCR reads through MiXCR, storing one row per CDR3 protein. Of some 570,000 distinct CDR3 sequences in the sample, 12% to 15% are singletons; the top ten hold approximately 6.4%. The source of this sequence is a woman aged 18-30 years with Graves' ophthalmopathy. Sequenced: blood. The chain recombines TRBV3-1 with TRBJ1-4; D is unresolved. CDR3 bases: TGTGCCAGCAGCCAAGCGGTAAGGGCTCATGAAAAACTGTTTTTT. This gives the protein CASSQAVRAHEKLFF.